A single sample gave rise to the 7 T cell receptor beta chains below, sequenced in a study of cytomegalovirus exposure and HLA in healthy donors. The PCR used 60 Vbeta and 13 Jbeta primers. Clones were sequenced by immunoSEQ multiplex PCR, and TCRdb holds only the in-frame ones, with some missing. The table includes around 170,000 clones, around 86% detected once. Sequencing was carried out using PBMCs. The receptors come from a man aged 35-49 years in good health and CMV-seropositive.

The CDR3 region is CASRPTGITEAFF. The CDR3 coding sequence is TGTGCCAGCAGGCCGACAGGGATCACTGAAGCTTTCTTT. The V call is TRBV5-8, the J call TRBJ1-1, with 7 bases aligning to TRBD1. The junction had 5 bases not matched to a gene; V was cut back by 5 bases and J by 4 bases. The CDR3 is made up of 13 amino acids. The germline CDR1 and CDR2 sequences are SGHTS and YDEGEE.

The CDR3 loop is CASSQGPPPGYTEAFF. The CDR3 DNA follows: TGCGCCAGCAGCCAAGGCCCTCCTCCAGGGTACACTGAAGCTTTCTTT. This chain connects TRBV4-1 to TRBJ1-1, with D possibly being TRBD1 (5 bases). The germline V and J ends were trimmed by 1 base and 3 bases, with 15 bases remaining between them. The CDR3 is made up of 16 amino acids. Germline CDR1 MGHRA, CDR2 YSYEKL.

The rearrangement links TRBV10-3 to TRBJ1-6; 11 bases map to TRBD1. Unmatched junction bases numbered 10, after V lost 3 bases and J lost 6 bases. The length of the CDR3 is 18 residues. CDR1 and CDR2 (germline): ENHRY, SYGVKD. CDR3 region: CAISDGQGATSLNSPLHF. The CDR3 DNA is TGTGCCATCAGTGATGGACAGGGGGCAACTAGCCTTAATTCACCCCTCCACTTT.

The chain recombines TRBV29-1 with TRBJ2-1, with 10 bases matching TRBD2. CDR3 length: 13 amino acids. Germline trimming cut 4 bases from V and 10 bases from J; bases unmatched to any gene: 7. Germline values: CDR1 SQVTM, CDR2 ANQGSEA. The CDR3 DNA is TGCAGCGTTGTTCGGCTAGCGGGGGAAGAGCAGTTCTTC. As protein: CSVVRLAGEEQFF.

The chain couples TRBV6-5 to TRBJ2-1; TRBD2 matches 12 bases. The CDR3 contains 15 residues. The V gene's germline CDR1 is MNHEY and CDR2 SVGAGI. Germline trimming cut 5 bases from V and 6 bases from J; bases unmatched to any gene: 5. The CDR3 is CASSLAGGPVNEQFF. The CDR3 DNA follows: TGTGCCAGCAGTCTAGCGGGGGGGCCAGTCAATGAGCAGTTCTTC.

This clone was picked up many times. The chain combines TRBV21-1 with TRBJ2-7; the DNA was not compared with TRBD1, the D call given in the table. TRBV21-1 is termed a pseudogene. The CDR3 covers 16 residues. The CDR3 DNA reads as TGTGCCAGCAGCAGCTGGACAGGGGGCGCCCCGGGGGAGCAGTACTTC. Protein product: CASSSWTGGAPGEQYF.

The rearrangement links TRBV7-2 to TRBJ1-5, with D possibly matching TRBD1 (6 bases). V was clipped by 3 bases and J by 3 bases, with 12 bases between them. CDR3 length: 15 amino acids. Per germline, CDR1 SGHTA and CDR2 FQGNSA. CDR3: CASSFGDRFNQPQHF. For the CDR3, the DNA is TGTGCCAGCAGCTTTGGTGACAGGTTCAATCAGCCCCAGCATTTT.